Listed below are T cell receptor beta chains from one sample, sequenced in a study of CD8 T cells in ankylosing spondylitis. MiXCR, applied by TCRdb to the 5' RACE reads, yields one record per CDR3 protein. The data contain some 840,000 distinct CDR3 sequences, roughly 10% of them singletons. The sequencing sample was made of blood, either unsorted or a sorted T cell fraction (not recorded which). Receptor source: a male donor with ankylosing spondylitis. Both conserved end residues are part of each CDR3. D genes are given only for firm matches. A row's size may be missing; if present it is once, few, many or a size class.

abundance: NA
d_gene: NA
v_gene: TRBV10-3
j_gene: TRBJ2-3
CDR3aa: CATAQGTDTQYF
CDR3nt: TGTGCCACGGCGCAGGGCACAGATACGCAGTATTTT

abundance: many
d_gene: NA
v_gene: TRBV29-1
j_gene: TRBJ2-3
CDR3aa: CSVEAGFTQYF
CDR3nt: TGCAGCGTTGAAGCAGGTTTTACGCAGTATTTT

abundance: few
d_gene: NA
v_gene: TRBV4-1
j_gene: TRBJ2-1
CDR3aa: CASSQGRDNDEQFF
CDR3nt: TGCGCCAGCAGCCAGGGGCGAGACAATGATGAGCAGTTCTTC

abundance: NA
d_gene: NA
v_gene: TRBV7-2
j_gene: TRBJ2-6
CDR3aa: CASSLASSGANVLTF
CDR3nt: TGTGCCAGCAGCTTAGCGAGCTCTGGGGCCAACGTCCTGACTTTC

abundance: few
d_gene: NA
v_gene: TRBV11-2
j_gene: TRBJ1-5
CDR3aa: CASSLHNYQGLSNQPQHF
CDR3nt: TGTGCCAGCAGCCTACACAACTATCAGGGACTCAGCAATCAGCCCCAGCATTTT

abundance: NA
d_gene: TRBD1
v_gene: TRBV29-1
j_gene: TRBJ2-5
CDR3aa: CSVWEQGVEETQYF
CDR3nt: TGCAGCGTTTGGGAACAGGGGGTTGAAGAGACCCAGTACTTC

abundance: few
d_gene: NA
v_gene: TRBV7-8
j_gene: TRBJ1-5
CDR3aa: CASSSSATDNQPQHF
CDR3nt: TGTGCCAGCAGCTCCTCCGCCACTGATAATCAGCCCCAGCATTTT

abundance: many
d_gene: TRBD2
v_gene: TRBV7-2
j_gene: TRBJ2-7
CDR3aa: CASSQGLAGFSYEQYF
CDR3nt: TGTGCCAGCAGCCAGGGACTAGCGGGGTTTTCCTACGAGCAGTACTTC

abundance: NA
d_gene: NA
v_gene: TRBV5-1
j_gene: TRBJ2-5
CDR3aa: CASSLGASRQETQYF
CDR3nt: TGCGCCAGCAGCTTGGGAGCAAGTCGACAAGAGACCCAGTACTTC

abundance: NA
d_gene: NA
v_gene: TRBV10-3
j_gene: TRBJ1-5
CDR3aa: CAISRDTAHGSNQPQHF
CDR3nt: TGTGCCATCAGCCGGGACACCGCCCATGGAAGCAATCAGCCCCAGCATTTT

abundance: many
d_gene: NA
v_gene: TRBV12-3/TRBV12-4
j_gene: TRBJ2-7
CDR3aa: CASSLRGEQYF
CDR3nt: TGTGCCAGCAGCCTGAGGGGCGAGCAGTACTTC

abundance: few
d_gene: NA
v_gene: TRBV20-1
j_gene: TRBJ1-1
CDR3aa: CSADDRTNTEAFF
CDR3nt: TGCAGTGCTGATGACAGGACGAACACTGAAGCTTTCTTT

abundance: many
d_gene: NA
v_gene: TRBV29-1
j_gene: TRBJ1-1
CDR3aa: CSVEGRLRTEAFF
CDR3nt: TGCAGCGTTGAGGGCAGGTTGAGGACTGAAGCTTTCTTT

abundance: few
d_gene: NA
v_gene: TRBV20-1
j_gene: TRBJ2-1
CDR3aa: CSARLQDSFSYNEQFF
CDR3nt: TGCAGTGCTAGACTCCAAGACTCTTTCTCCTACAATGAGCAGTTCTTC

abundance: NA
d_gene: NA
v_gene: TRBV28
j_gene: TRBJ2-3
CDR3aa: CATRRPDTDTQYF
CDR3nt: TGTGCCACCCGAAGGCCGGACACAGATACGCAGTATTTT

abundance: NA
d_gene: NA
v_gene: TRBV6-2/TRBV6-3
j_gene: TRBJ1-2
CDR3aa: CASARAGDYGYTF
CDR3nt: TGTGCCAGCGCCCGTGCAGGGGACTATGGCTACACCTTC

abundance: NA
d_gene: NA
v_gene: TRBV10-3
j_gene: TRBJ1-3
CDR3aa: CAISDQTVGNTIYF
CDR3nt: TGTGCCATCAGTGACCAAACGGTCGGAAACACCATATATTTT

abundance: NA
d_gene: NA
v_gene: TRBV24-1
j_gene: TRBJ1-2
CDR3aa: CATSDPLRDGYTF
CDR3nt: TGTGCCACCAGTGACCCGCTACGGGATGGCTACACCTTC

abundance: few
d_gene: TRBD2
v_gene: TRBV6-5
j_gene: TRBJ2-3
CDR3aa: CASSYREGPADTQYF
CDR3nt: TGTGCCAGCAGTTACCGGGAGGGCCCCGCAGATACGCAGTATTTT

abundance: NA
d_gene: TRBD1
v_gene: TRBV28
j_gene: TRBJ1-5
CDR3aa: CASSLVDRGYQPQHF
CDR3nt: TGTGCCAGCAGTTTAGTGGACAGGGGATATCAGCCCCAGCATTTT

abundance: many
d_gene: TRBD1
v_gene: TRBV10-3
j_gene: TRBJ2-3
CDR3aa: CAISERTGGADTQYF
CDR3nt: TGTGCCATCAGTGAACGGACAGGCGGCGCAGATACGCAGTATTTT

abundance: NA
d_gene: NA
v_gene: TRBV20-1
j_gene: TRBJ2-3
CDR3aa: CSASTQSGTDTQYF
CDR3nt: TGCAGTGCTAGTACGCAGAGCGGCACAGATACGCAGTATTTT

abundance: NA
d_gene: NA
v_gene: TRBV5-1
j_gene: TRBJ2-4
CDR3aa: CATGQSTKNIQYF
CDR3nt: TGCGCCACCGGACAGTCAACCAAAAACATTCAGTACTTC

abundance: few
d_gene: NA
v_gene: TRBV29-1
j_gene: TRBJ2-3
CDR3aa: CSVEGGQGHADTQYF
CDR3nt: TGCAGCGTTGAAGGGGGACAAGGACATGCAGATACGCAGTATTTT

abundance: NA
d_gene: TRBD2
v_gene: TRBV5-4
j_gene: TRBJ2-1
CDR3aa: CASSSTSGRRNEQFF
CDR3nt: TGTGCCAGCAGTTCGACTAGCGGGAGACGAAATGAGCAGTTCTTC

abundance: many
d_gene: TRBD2
v_gene: TRBV29-1
j_gene: TRBJ2-2
CDR3aa: CSVGEVAGRANTGELFF
CDR3nt: TGCAGCGTTGGAGAGGTAGCGGGACGGGCGAACACCGGGGAGCTGTTTTTT

abundance: NA
d_gene: NA
v_gene: TRBV7-2
j_gene: TRBJ2-3
CDR3aa: CASSPQGSDTQYF
CDR3nt: TGTGCCAGCAGCCCGCAGGGGTCAGATACGCAGTATTTT

abundance: many
d_gene: NA
v_gene: TRBV29-1
j_gene: TRBJ1-1
CDR3aa: CSVAKGQTEAFF
CDR3nt: TGCAGCGTTGCTAAGGGGCAGACTGAAGCTTTCTTT

abundance: NA
d_gene: NA
v_gene: TRBV12-3/TRBV12-4
j_gene: TRBJ1-1
CDR3aa: CASSLIPGTEAFF
CDR3nt: TGTGCCAGCAGTTTAATTCCGGGGACTGAAGCTTTCTTT

abundance: few
d_gene: TRBD2
v_gene: TRBV20-1
j_gene: TRBJ2-1
CDR3aa: CSASFPGLRSREQFF
CDR3nt: TGCAGTGCTAGCTTCCCGGGACTACGATCTAGAGAGCAGTTCTTC

abundance: many
d_gene: TRBD1
v_gene: TRBV5-1
j_gene: TRBJ2-2
CDR3aa: CASSRYDRANTGELFF
CDR3nt: TGCGCCAGCAGCAGATACGACAGGGCGAACACCGGGGAGCTGTTTTTT

abundance: many
d_gene: NA
v_gene: TRBV10-3
j_gene: TRBJ2-1
CDR3aa: CAISESGAIETQFF
CDR3nt: TGTGCCATCAGTGAGTCAGGGGCTATAGAGACACAGTTCTTC

abundance: many
d_gene: TRBD2
v_gene: TRBV10-3
j_gene: TRBJ2-7
CDR3aa: CAISPSSGSSYEQYF
CDR3nt: TGTGCCATCAGTCCATCTAGCGGAAGCTCCTACGAGCAGTACTTC

abundance: few
d_gene: NA
v_gene: TRBV4-1
j_gene: TRBJ1-5
CDR3aa: CASSQGYNQPQHF
CDR3nt: TGCGCCAGCAGCCAGGGGTACAATCAGCCCCAGCATTTT

abundance: many
d_gene: TRBD1
v_gene: TRBV5-4
j_gene: TRBJ2-7
CDR3aa: CASSLAEGAKDEQYF
CDR3nt: TGTGCCAGCAGCTTGGCCGAGGGGGCAAAGGACGAGCAGTACTTC

abundance: NA
d_gene: TRBD1
v_gene: TRBV18
j_gene: TRBJ2-7
CDR3aa: CASSPAGQGSYEQYF
CDR3nt: TGTGCCAGCTCACCCGCGGGACAGGGGTCCTACGAGCAGTACTTC

abundance: NA
d_gene: NA
v_gene: TRBV14
j_gene: TRBJ1-2
CDR3aa: CASRRGGAPGYTF
CDR3nt: TGTGCCAGCAGGAGAGGGGGGGCGCCCGGCTACACCTTC

abundance: many
d_gene: NA
v_gene: TRBV5-6
j_gene: TRBJ1-1
CDR3aa: CASSLIGAVVAFF
CDR3nt: TGTGCCAGCAGCTTGATAGGGGCAGTGGTAGCTTTCTTT

abundance: few
d_gene: NA
v_gene: TRBV11-1
j_gene: TRBJ2-7
CDR3aa: CASSPLVTSEQYF
CDR3nt: TGTGCCAGCAGCCCACTTGTCACGAGTGAGCAGTACTTC

abundance: few
d_gene: NA
v_gene: TRBV7-6
j_gene: TRBJ1-3
CDR3aa: CASSSSAGTTIYF
CDR3nt: TGTGCCAGCAGCTCGTCCGCTGGAACCACCATATATTTT

abundance: NA
d_gene: NA
v_gene: TRBV7-2
j_gene: TRBJ1-2
CDR3aa: CASSPPGDGYTF
CDR3nt: TGTGCCAGCAGCCCTCCAGGGGACGGCTACACCTTC

abundance: NA
d_gene: NA
v_gene: TRBV7-2
j_gene: TRBJ2-7
CDR3aa: CASRETGNEQYF
CDR3nt: TGTGCCAGCAGGGAAACAGGCAACGAGCAGTACTTC

abundance: NA
d_gene: TRBD2
v_gene: TRBV5-1
j_gene: TRBJ2-3
CDR3aa: CASKRSGDSTDTQYF
CDR3nt: TGCGCCAGCAAGAGGAGCGGGGATAGCACAGATACGCAGTATTTT

abundance: NA
d_gene: TRBD1
v_gene: TRBV20-1
j_gene: TRBJ1-1
CDR3aa: CSARGPGQGAFF
CDR3nt: TGCAGTGCTAGAGGACCGGGACAGGGAGCTTTCTTT

abundance: few
d_gene: TRBD2
v_gene: TRBV20-1
j_gene: TRBJ2-1
CDR3aa: CSARVPGLDRNEQFF
CDR3nt: TGCAGTGCTAGAGTCCCCGGACTAGATCGCAATGAGCAGTTCTTC

abundance: NA
d_gene: NA
v_gene: TRBV24-1
j_gene: TRBJ2-5
CDR3aa: CATSDFNLPGETQYF
CDR3nt: TGTGCCACCAGTGATTTCAATCTTCCCGGGGAGACCCAGTACTTC